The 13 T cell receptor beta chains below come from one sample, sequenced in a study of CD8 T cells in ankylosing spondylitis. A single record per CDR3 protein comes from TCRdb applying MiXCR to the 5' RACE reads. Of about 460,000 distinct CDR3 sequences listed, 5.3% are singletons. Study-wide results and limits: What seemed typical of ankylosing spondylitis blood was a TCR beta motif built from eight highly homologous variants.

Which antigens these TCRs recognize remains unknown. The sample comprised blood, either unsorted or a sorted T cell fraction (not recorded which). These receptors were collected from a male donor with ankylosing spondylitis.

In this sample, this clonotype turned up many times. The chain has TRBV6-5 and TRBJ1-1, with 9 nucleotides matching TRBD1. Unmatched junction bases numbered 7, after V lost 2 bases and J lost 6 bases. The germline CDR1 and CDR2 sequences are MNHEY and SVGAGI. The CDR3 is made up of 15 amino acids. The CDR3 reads CASSYQGTGSSEAFF. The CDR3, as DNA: TGTGCCAGCAGTTACCAAGGGACAGGGTCCTCTGAAGCTTTCTTT.

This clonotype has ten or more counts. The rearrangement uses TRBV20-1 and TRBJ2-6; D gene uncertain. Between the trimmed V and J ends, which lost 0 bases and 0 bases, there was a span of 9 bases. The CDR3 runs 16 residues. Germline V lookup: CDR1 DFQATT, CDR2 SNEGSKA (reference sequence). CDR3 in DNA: TGCAGTGCTAGAGATGGTGGAGCCTCTGGGGCCAACGTCCTGACTTTC. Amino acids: CSARDGGASGANVLTF.

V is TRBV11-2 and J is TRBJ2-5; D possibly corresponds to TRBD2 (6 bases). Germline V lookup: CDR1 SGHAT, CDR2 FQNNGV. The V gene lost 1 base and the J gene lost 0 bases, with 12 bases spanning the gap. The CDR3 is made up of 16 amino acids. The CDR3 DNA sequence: TGTGCCAGCAGCTTAGGTCCAGGGACTTACCAAGAGACCCAGTACTTC. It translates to CASSLGPGTYQETQYF.

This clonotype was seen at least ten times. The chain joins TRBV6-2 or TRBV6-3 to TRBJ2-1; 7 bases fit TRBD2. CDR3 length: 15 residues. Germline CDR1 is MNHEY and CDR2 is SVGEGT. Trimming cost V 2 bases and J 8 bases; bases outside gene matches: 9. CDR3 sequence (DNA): TGTGCCAGCAGTTACGGAGGCGGGAGCTTCGATGAGCAGTTCTTC. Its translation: CASSYGGGSFDEQFF.

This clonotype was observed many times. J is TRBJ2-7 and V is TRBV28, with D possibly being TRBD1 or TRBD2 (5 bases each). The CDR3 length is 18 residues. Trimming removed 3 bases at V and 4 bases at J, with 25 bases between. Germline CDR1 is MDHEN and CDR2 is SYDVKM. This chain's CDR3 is CASSFRDRKILKGYEQYF. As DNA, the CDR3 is TGTGCCAGCAGTTTCCGGGACCGAAAGATATTAAAGGGTTACGAGCAGTACTTC.

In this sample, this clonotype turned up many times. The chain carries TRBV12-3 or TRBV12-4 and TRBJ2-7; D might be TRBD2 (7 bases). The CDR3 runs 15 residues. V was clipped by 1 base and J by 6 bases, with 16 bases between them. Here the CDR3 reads CASSLGVGGGGEQYF. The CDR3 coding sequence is TGTGCCAGCAGTTTAGGAGTGGGGGGGGGCGGCGAGCAGTACTTC.

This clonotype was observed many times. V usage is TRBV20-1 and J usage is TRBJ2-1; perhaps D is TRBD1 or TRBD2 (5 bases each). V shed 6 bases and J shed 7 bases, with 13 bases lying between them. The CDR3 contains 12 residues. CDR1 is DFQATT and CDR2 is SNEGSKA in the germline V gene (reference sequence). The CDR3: CSAPGGGNEQFF. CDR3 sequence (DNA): TGCAGTGCCCCTGGGGGTGGGAATGAGCAGTTCTTC.

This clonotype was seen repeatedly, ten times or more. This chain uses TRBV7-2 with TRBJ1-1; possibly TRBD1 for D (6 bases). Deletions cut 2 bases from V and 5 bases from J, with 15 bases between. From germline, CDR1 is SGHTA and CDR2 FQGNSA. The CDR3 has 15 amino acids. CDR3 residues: CASSLRQVIVTEAFF. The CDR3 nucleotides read TGTGCCAGCAGCTTACGACAGGTTATTGTTACTGAAGCTTTCTTT.

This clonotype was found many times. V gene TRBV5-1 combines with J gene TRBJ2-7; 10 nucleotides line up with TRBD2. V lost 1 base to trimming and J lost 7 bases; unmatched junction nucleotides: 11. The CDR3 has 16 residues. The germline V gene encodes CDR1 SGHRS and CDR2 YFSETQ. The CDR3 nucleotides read TGCGCCAGCAGCTTGATTGGTCTAGCGGGAGCGGGGGAGCAGTACTTC. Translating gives CASSLIGLAGAGEQYF.

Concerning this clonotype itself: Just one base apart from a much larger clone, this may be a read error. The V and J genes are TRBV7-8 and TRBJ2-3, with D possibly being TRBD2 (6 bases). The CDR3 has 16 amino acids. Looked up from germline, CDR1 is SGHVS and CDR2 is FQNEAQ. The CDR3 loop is CDSSLIRDFNTDTQYF. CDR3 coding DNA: TGTGACAGCAGCTTGATAAGGGACTTCAACACAGATACGCAGTATTTT.

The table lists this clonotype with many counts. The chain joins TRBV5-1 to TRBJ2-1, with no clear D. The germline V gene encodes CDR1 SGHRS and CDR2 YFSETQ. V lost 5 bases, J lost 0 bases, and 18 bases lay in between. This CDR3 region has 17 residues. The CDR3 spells CASSPSLGGNSYNEQFF. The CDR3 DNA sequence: TGCGCCAGCAGTCCATCCTTGGGCGGAAACTCCTACAATGAGCAGTTCTTC.

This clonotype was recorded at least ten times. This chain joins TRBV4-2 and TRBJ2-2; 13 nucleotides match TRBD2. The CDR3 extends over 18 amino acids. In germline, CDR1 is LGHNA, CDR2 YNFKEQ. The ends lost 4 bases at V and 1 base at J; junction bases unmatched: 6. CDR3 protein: CASSLGLAGDLNTGELFF. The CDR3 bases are TGTGCCAGCAGCCTTGGACTAGCGGGGGACTTGAACACCGGGGAGCTGTTTTTT.

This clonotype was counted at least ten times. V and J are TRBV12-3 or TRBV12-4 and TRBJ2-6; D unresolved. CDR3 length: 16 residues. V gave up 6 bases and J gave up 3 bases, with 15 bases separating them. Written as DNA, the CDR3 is TGTGCCAGCAGATCAGAAAGGGCTGGTGGGGCCAACGTCCTGACTTTC. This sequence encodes CASRSERAGGANVLTF.